This T cell receptor beta chain was profiled in a study of T cell repertoires in cytomegalovirus infection. Study background: Newly reported HLA-C-restricted and thoroughly characterized HLA-B-restricted CMV epitopes were employed.

This clonotype came up a few times. Its antigen is as yet unknown. Germline CDR1 SGHVS, CDR2 FNYEAQ. V dropped 0 bases and J dropped 5; count of bases not matched to a gene: 10. The CDR3 sequence is 16 residues long. MiXCR, run by TCRdb on the reads, gives a single entry per CDR3 protein. The sample yields around 770,000 distinct CDR3 sequences, 25% to 30% seen once. The source of this sequence is a human donor in good health (CMV status not recorded). Some clones in this sample may be carry-over from other donors' samples. This sequence joins TRBV7-6 and TRBJ2-7; 7 bases align to TRBD1. The specimen was cultured CD8+ T cells from PBMCs, collected from culture after CMV antigen stimulation. The chain's CDR3 is CASSLAALSTGDEQYF. The CDR3 DNA follows: TGTGCCAGCAGCTTAGCCGCCCTAAGTACAGGGGACGAGCAGTACTTC.